This TCR beta chain was documented in a study of monozygotic twins with inflammatory bowel disease. TCRdb re-called the 5' RACE reads; every CDR3 protein appears as one record, without DNA. This listing includes approximately 100,000 distinct CDR3 sequences. CDR1 is SGHKS and CDR2 is YYEKEE in the germline V gene (reference sequence). This CDR3 has 14 residues. Remarks on this clonotype: The antigen remains undetermined.

Study conclusions and caveats: Discrimination among different T cell subtypes was not achievable. Twins classed as concordant or discordant showed no difference in repertoire similarity, possibly from limited power.

This TCR came from a human donor with ulcerative colitis or Crohn's disease, or a healthy co-twin of an affected twin (not recorded which). The chain employs TRBV5-5 and TRBJ2-2. The sample was blood. This CDR3 reads CASSLGRNTGELFF.